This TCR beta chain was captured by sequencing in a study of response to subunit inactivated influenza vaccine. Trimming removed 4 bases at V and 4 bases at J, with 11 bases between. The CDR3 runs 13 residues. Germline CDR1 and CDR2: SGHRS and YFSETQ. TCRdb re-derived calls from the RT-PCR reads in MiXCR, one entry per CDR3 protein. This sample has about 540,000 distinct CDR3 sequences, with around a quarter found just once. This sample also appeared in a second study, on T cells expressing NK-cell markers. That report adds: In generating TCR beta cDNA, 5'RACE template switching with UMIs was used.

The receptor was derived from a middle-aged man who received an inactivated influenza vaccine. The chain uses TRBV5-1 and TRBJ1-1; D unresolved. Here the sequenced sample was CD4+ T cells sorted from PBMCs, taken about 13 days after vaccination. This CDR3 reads CASSRPGSTEAFF. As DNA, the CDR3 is TGCGCCAGCAGCCGTCCGGGCAGCACTGAAGCTTTCTTT.